This T cell receptor (beta chain) stems from a study of shared clonotypes between healthy human individuals. At the level of the study: CD4 naive and CD4 memory each took three plates per donor, while CD8 naive took two and CD8 memory one. Study-level points and caveats: Sequencing depth was predicted to influence how clonotypes are shared among donors.

Repertoires were generated with immunoSEQ multiplex PCR, while TCRdb's copy carries only in-frame clones and drops some. Among 740,000 or so clones listed, 60% to 75% were seen once. This CDR3 has 16 residues. Looked up from germline, CDR1 is SGHAT and CDR2 is FQNNGV. With 3 bases removed from V and 4 bases from J, the gap between germline ends came to 18 bases. As regards this clone: Its antigen is still unknown.

This clonotype was sampled from a woman aged 25-40 years in good health. Source material: memory CD4+ T cells sorted from blood. As for subset: CD45RA-negative fraction. The V and J genes are TRBV11-2 and TRBJ1-1, with D maybe TRBD1 (6 bases). The CDR3 protein is CASSFLQGYGSTEAFF. CDR3 in DNA: TGTGCCAGCAGCTTTTTACAGGGTTATGGGAGCACTGAAGCTTTCTTT.